This T cell receptor (beta chain) derives from a study of Tregs in tolerant kidney transplant recipients. Findings and limits, study-wide: This study did not directly address biological reproducibility. Nucleotide sequences could not be compared across some patients' samples due to primer changes.

This CDR3 comprises 17 residues. Looked up from germline, CDR1 is SNHLY and CDR2 is FYNNEI. V was clipped by 6 bases and J by 1 base; unmatched bases: 10. The assay was immunoSEQ multiplex PCR, and TCRdb's table has in-frame clones only and misses some. Among nearly 50,000 clones listed, 89% were seen once. Recipients received nonmyeloablative bone marrow transplants from related graft donors, with transient mixed chimerism. Concerning this clone itself: Its antigen is as yet unknown.

V gene TRBV2 combines with J gene TRBJ2-5, with 11 bases that match TRBD1. This TCR came from a human patient who received a combined kidney and bone marrow transplant. Some of these T cells may belong to the graft donor. The sequenced sample was CD8+ T cells from blood (PBMCs), obtained 12 months after the transplant. The CDR3 DNA follows: TGTGCCAGCAGCGACATCCGGACAGGGGGCCCCCAAGAGACCCAGTACTTC. Its translation: CASSDIRTGGPQETQYF.